This TCR beta chain is from a study of OX40 agonist ivuxolimab in advanced cancers. About the study: Patients received ivuxolimab, an agonistic anti-OX40 (CD134) antibody. Participants, 80% to 90% male, averaged around 64 years of age, ranging from roughly 20 to 85.

The V end was cut by 2 bases, the J end by 3 bases, with 14 bases between. Looked up from germline, CDR1 is SEHNR and CDR2 is FQNEAQ (reference sequence). The CDR3 totals 15 residues. Autoimmune disease history or systemic immunosuppression barred patients. Generated by immunoSEQ multiplex PCR, the TCRdb table keeps only in-frame clones and is missing some. Of tens of thousands of clones in the sample, 80% to 90% were seen once. Here the sequenced sample was CD4+ or CD8+ T cells sorted from blood, taken in a trial of the OX40 agonist ivuxolimab. The chain recombines TRBV7-9 with TRBJ2-7; D uncertain. The source is an adult with an advanced solid tumor such as melanoma, head and neck, liver or kidney cancer. The CDR3 nucleotides read TGTGCCAGCAGCTTAACCACAGAACAAATCTACGAGCAGTACTTC. The encoded protein is CASSLTTEQIYEQYF.